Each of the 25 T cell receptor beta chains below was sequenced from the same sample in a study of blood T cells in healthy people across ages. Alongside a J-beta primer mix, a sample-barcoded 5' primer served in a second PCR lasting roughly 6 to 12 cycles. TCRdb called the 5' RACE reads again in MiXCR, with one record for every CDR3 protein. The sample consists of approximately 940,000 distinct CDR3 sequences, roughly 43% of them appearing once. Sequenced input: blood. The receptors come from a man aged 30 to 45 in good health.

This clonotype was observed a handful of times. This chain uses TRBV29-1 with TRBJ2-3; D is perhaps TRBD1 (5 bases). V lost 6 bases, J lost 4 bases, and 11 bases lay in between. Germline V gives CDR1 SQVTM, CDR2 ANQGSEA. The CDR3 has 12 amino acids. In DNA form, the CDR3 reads TGCAGCGTCACTCAGGGCCCAGATACGCAGTATTTT. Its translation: CSVTQGPDTQYF.

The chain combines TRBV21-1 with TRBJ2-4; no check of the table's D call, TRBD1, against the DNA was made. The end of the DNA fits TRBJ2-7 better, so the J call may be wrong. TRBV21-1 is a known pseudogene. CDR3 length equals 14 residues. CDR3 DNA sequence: TGTGCCAGCAGCACGGGGACAGGAGACTACGAGCAGTACTTC. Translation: CASSTGTGDYEQYF.

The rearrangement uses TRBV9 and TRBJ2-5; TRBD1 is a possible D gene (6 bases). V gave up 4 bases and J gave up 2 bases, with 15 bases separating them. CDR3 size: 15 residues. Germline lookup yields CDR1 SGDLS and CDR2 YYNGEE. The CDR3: CASSLGQFIQETQYF. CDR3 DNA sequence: TGTGCCAGCAGCTTGGGACAATTTATTCAAGAGACCCAGTACTTC.

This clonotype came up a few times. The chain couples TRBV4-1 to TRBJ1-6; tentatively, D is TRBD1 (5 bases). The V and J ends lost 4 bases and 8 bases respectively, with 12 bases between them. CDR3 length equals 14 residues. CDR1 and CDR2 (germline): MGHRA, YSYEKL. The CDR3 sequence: CASSRQGSDSPLHF. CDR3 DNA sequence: TGCGCCAGCAGCCGTCAGGGATCTGATTCACCCCTCCACTTT.

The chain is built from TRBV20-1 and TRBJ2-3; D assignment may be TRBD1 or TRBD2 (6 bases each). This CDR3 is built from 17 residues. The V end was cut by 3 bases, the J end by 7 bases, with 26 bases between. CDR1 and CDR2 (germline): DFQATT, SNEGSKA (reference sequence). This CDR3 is CSASPNRQVLGRNTQYF. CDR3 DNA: TGCAGTGCTAGCCCCAATCGACAGGTGCTGGGGAGGAATACGCAGTATTTT.

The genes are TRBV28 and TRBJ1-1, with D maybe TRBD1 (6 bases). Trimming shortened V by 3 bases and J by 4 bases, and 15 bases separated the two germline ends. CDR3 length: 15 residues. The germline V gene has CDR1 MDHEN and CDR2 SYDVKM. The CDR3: CASSFTGGGATEAFF. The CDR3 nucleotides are TGTGCCAGCAGTTTTACCGGGGGCGGCGCCACTGAAGCTTTCTTT.

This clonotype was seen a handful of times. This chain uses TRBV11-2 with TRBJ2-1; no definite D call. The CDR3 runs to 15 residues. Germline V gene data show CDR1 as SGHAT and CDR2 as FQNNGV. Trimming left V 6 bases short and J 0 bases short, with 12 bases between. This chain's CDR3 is CASSSNKSSYNEQFF. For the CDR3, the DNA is TGTGCCAGCAGTTCAAACAAGAGCTCCTACAATGAGCAGTTCTTC.

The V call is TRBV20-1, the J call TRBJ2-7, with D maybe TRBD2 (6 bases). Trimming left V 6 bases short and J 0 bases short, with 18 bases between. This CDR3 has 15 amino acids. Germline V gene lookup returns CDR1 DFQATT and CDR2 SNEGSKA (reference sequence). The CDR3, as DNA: TGCAGTGCCCCGGGTAGGACGGGGGACTCCTACGAGCAGTACTTC. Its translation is CSAPGRTGDSYEQYF.

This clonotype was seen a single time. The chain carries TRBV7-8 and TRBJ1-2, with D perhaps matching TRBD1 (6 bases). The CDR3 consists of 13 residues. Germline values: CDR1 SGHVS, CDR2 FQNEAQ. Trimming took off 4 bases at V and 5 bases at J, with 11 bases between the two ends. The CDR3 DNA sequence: TGTGCCAGCAGCTCCCCCCAGGGGTATGGCTACACCTTC. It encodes CASSSPQGYGYTF. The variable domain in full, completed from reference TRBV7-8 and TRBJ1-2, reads GAGVSQSPRYKVAKRGQDVALRCDPISGHVSLFWYQQALGQGPEFLTYFQNEAQLDKSGLPSDRFFAERPEGSVSTLKIQRTQQEDSAVYLCASSSPQGYGYTFGSGTRLTVV.

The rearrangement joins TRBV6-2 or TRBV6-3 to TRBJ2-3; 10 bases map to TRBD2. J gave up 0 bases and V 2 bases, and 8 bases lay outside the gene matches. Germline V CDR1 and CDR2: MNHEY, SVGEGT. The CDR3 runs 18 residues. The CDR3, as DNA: TGTGCCAGCAGTTACGCTCTTAGCGGGGGGTATAGCACAGATACGCAGTATTTT. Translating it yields CASSYALSGGYSTDTQYF.

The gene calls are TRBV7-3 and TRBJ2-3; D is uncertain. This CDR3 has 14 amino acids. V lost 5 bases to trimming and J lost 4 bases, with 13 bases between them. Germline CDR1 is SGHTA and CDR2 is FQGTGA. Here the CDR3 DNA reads TGTGCCAGCAGCAATGGCCATATCCCAGATACGCAGTATTTT. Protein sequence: CASSNGHIPDTQYF.

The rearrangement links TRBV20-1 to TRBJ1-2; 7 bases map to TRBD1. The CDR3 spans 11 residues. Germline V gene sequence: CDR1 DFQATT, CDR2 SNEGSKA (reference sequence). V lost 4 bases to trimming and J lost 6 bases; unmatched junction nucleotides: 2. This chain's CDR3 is CSANDRDGYTF. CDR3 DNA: TGCAGTGCTAACGACAGGGATGGCTACACCTTC.

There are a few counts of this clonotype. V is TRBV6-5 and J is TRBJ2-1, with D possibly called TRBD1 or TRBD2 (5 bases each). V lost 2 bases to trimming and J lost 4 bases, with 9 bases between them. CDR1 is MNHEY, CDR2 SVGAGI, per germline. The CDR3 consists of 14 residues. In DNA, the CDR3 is TGTGCCAGCAGTTACGGGGGTTGGTACAATGAGCAGTTCTTC. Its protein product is CASSYGGWYNEQFF.

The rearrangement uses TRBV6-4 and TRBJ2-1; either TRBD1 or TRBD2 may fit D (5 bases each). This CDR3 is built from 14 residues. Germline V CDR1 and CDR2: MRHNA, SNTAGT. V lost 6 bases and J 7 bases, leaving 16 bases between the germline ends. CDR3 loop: CASSPMGVGNEQFF. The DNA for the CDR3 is TGTGCCAGCAGCCCCATGGGGGTGGGGAATGAGCAGTTCTTC.

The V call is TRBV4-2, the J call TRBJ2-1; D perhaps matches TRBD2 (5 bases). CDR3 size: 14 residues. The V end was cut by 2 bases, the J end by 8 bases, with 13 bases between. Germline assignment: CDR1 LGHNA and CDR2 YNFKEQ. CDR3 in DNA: TGTGCCAGCAGCCAAAAGGACGAGGGCGATGAGCAGTTCTTC. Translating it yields CASSQKDEGDEQFF.

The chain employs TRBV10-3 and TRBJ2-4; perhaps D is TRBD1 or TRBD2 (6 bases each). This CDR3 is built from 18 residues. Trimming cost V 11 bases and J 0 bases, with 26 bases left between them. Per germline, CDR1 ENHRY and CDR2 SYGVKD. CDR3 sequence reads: CAPTRGLRFRLAKNIQYF. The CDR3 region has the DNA TGTGCCCCGACCCGGGGGCTCAGATTCAGACTAGCCAAAAACATTCAGTACTTC.

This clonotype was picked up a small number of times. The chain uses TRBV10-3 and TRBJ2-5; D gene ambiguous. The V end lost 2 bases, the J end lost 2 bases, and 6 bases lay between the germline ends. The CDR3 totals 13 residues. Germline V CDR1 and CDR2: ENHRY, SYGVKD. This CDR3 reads CAISEESQETQYF. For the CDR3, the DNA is TGTGCCATCAGTGAGGAATCACAAGAGACCCAGTACTTC.

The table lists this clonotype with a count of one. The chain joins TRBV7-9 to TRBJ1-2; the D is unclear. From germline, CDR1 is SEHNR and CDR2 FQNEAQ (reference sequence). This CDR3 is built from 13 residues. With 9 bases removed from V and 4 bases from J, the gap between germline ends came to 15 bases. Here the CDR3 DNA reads TGTGCCAGTAGGATCGGACCACCCTATGGCTACACCTTC. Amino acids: CASRIGPPYGYTF.

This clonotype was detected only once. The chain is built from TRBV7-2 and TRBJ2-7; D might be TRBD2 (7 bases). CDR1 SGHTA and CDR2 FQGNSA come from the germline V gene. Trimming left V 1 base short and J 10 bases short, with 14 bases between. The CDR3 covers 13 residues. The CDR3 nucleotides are TGTGCCAGCAGCTTAGGCGGGGGCCTCGTTCAGTACTTC. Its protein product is CASSLGGGLVQYF.

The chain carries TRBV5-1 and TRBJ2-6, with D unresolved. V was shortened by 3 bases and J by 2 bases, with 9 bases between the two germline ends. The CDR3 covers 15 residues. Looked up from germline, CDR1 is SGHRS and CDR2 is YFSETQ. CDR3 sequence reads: CASSSSGAGANVLTF. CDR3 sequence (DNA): TGCGCCAGCAGCTCGTCGGGCGCTGGGGCCAACGTCCTGACTTTC.

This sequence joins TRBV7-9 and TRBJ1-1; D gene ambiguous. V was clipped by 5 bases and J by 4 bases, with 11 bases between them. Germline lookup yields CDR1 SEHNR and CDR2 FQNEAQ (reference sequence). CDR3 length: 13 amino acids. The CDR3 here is CASSPRASTEAFF. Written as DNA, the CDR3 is TGTGCCAGCAGCCCCCGAGCGAGCACTGAAGCTTTCTTT.

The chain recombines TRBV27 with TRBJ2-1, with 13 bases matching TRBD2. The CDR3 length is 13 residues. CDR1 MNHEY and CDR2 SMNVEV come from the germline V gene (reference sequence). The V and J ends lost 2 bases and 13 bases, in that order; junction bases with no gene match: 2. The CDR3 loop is CASSLTSGGVQFF. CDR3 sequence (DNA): TGTGCCAGCAGTTTAACTAGCGGGGGGGTCCAGTTCTTC.

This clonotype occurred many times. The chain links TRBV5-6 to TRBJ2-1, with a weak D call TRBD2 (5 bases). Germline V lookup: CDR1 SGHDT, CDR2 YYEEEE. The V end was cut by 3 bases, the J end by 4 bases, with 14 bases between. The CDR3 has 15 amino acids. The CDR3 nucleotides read TGTGCCAGCAGCTCAAGAGGGCTAGTTTACAATGAGCAGTTCTTC. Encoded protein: CASSSRGLVYNEQFF.

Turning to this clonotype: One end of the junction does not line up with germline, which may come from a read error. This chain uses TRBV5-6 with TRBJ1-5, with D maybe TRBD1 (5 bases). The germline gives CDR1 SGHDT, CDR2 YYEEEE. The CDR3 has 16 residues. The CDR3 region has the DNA TGTGCCAGCACCCAATTCGGGGGAAATAGCATTCAGCCCCAGCATTTT. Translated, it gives CASTQFGGNSIQPQHF.

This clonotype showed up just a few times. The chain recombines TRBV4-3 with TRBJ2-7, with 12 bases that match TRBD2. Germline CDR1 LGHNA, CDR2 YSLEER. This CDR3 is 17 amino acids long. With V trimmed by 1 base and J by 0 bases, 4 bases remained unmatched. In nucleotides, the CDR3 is TGCGCCAGCAGCCAAGCGACTAGCGGGGGCGTCTCCTACGAGCAGTACTTC. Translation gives CASSQATSGGVSYEQYF.